This TCR beta chain was sequenced in a study of Tregs in tolerant kidney transplant recipients. Findings and caveats of the study: The most relevant donor-specific Treg TCRbeta repertoire apparently came from expansion with activated donor B cells. Few patients were studied, so findings need validation in larger groups. No direct test of biological reproducibility was done here.

As regards this clone: Its specificity is not known.

Here immunoSEQ multiplex PCR was the method, and the copy in TCRdb shows in-frame clones only, minus some. Reported are about 6,400 clones; the ten largest clones contain roughly 43%. Recipients received nonmyeloablative bone marrow transplants from related graft donors, with transient mixed chimerism. Unstimulated Tregs (CD4+CD25+CD127-) and CD4+CD25- non-Tregs were sorted from PBMCs. Material: CD8+ T cells from blood (PBMCs), obtained 12 months after the transplant. This clonotype was obtained from a human patient who received a combined kidney and bone marrow transplant. Some T cells may be transferred from the graft donor.

The CDR3 loop reads CASKQGNTEAFF. CDR3 DNA (partial): TGTGCCAGTAAACAGGGGAACACTGAA. The genes are TRBV19 and TRBJ1-1; tentative D call: TRBD1 (6 bases). The read ends 3 residues shy of where the CDR3 ends; the end is completed using the germline J gene. V was cut by 7 bases and J by 1 base, with 7 bases left in between. CDR1 is LNHDA and CDR2 is SQIVND in the germline V gene (reference sequence). The CDR3 spans 12 residues.